The 21 T cell receptor beta chains below all came from one sample that was sequenced in a study of PD-L1 blockade in urothelial cancer. Time point indicated: peripheral blood 6 weeks after treatment start. Measured with immunoSEQ multiplex PCR; TCRdb has only the in-frame clones, and not every one. The sample consists of about 120,000 clones, more than 85% of them appearing once. Source: PBMCs, taken around atezolizumab (anti-PD-L1) treatment. Receptor source: a man in his fifties or sixties with urothelial cancer.

V and J are TRBV28 and TRBJ2-2; 11 bases are a match to TRBD2. The CDR3 is 15 amino acids. The germline CDR1 and CDR2 sequences are MDHEN and SYDVKM. The trim removed 6 bases at V and 6 bases at J, leaving 6 bases unmatched. CDR3 in DNA: TGTGCCAGCAGCCGGTCTAGCGGGAGGTCCGGGGAGCTGTTTTTT. Protein sequence: CASSRSSGRSGELFF.

The rearrangement links TRBV6-1 to TRBJ2-2; 8 bases line up with TRBD1. The J call may be mistaken, given a closer DNA end match to TRBJ1-3. The CDR3 has 14 residues. The germline CDR1 and CDR2 sequences are MNHNS and SASEGT. The CDR3 nucleotides read TGTGCCAGCAGCCCAGGGGGCTTTGGAAACACCATATATTTT. It yields the protein CASSPGGFGNTIYF.

The chain recombines TRBV19 with TRBJ1-2; D is perhaps TRBD1 (6 bases). V dropped 5 bases and J dropped 4 bases, with 23 bases sitting between them. CDR1 is LNHDA and CDR2 is SQIVND in the germline V gene (reference sequence). The CDR3 length is 17 residues. The CDR3 region is CASSPRAAGAAGYGYTF. The DNA for the CDR3 is TGTGCCAGTAGTCCCCGGGCAGCGGGGGCAGCGGGCTATGGCTACACCTTC.

The chain couples TRBV10-1 to TRBJ2-5; 9 positions match TRBD2. The V segment lost 3 bases and the J segment 3 bases; nucleotides outside the gene matches: 5. Germline V CDR1 and CDR2: WNHNN, SYGVQD (reference sequence). The CDR3 is made up of 15 amino acids. The chain's CDR3 is CASSDAASGEETQYF. CDR3 in DNA: TGCGCCAGCAGTGATGCGGCTAGCGGGGAAGAGACCCAGTACTTC.

V and J are TRBV18 and TRBJ1-5, with 8 bases fitting TRBD1. This CDR3 has 15 amino acids. Germline CDR1 is KGHSH and CDR2 is LQKENI. J lost 4 bases, V lost 3 bases, and 5 bases had no gene match. The CDR3 coding sequence is TGTGCCAGCTCACCCAGACAGGGGCCGAATCAGCCCCAGCATTTT. Its translation: CASSPRQGPNQPQHF.

The V call is TRBV28, the J call TRBJ2-7; D not certain. In germline, CDR1 is MDHEN, CDR2 SYDVKM. V gave up 11 bases and J gave up 0 bases, with 14 bases separating them. The CDR3 spans 13 residues. CDR3 DNA sequence: TGTGCCTGCGCAGGCCGAAGCTCCTACGAGCAGTACTTC. Translation gives CACAGRSSYEQYF. Filled out from reference TRBV28 and TRBJ2-7, the complete variable domain reads DVKVTQSSRYLVKRTGEKVFLECVQDMDHENMFWYRQDPGLGLRLIYFSYDVKMKEKGDIPEGYSVSREKKERFSLILESASTNQTSMYLCACAGRSSYEQYFGPGTRLTVT.

CDR3 DNA sequence: TGTGCCAGCAGCCCGACAGGGGTCAATGAGCAGTTCTTC. Its translation is CASSPTGVNEQFF. This chain joins TRBV7-3 and TRBJ2-1; 8 nucleotides match TRBD1. The CDR3 is 13 residues long. J lost 6 bases, V lost 5 bases, and 3 bases had no gene match. Germline lookup yields CDR1 SGHTA and CDR2 FQGTGA.

Here the CDR3 reads CASSQPSDRVTFF. The DNA of the CDR3 is TGTGCCAGCAGCCAACCATCGGACAGGGTAACGTTCTTC. The chain joins TRBV7-2 to TRBJ2-1; TRBD1 aligns across 8 bases. Germline V gene data show CDR1 as SGHTA and CDR2 as FQGNSA. With V trimmed by 5 bases and J by 15 bases, 12 bases remained unmatched. This CDR3 is built from 13 residues.

The V call is TRBV13, the J call TRBJ2-1, with 7 bases that match TRBD1. CDR1 is PRHDT, CDR2 FYEKMQ, per germline (reference sequence). With V trimmed by 4 bases and J by 2 bases, 2 bases remained unmatched. The CDR3 has 14 amino acids. The CDR3 spells CASSSQGAYNEQFF. The CDR3 coding sequence is TGTGCCAGCAGCTCGCAGGGGGCCTACAATGAGCAGTTCTTC.

V usage is TRBV9 and J usage is TRBJ2-1; 7 nucleotides match TRBD1. The germline V gene encodes CDR1 SGDLS and CDR2 YYNGEE. This CDR3 is built from 13 residues. V lost 7 bases and J lost 4; bases outside the gene matches: 5. The CDR3 nucleotides read TGTGCCAGCTCGGACAGGCGATACAATGAGCAGTTCTTC. It yields the protein CASSDRRYNEQFF.

The CDR3 is CASRLQGGGYGYTF. For the CDR3, the DNA is TGTGCCAGCAGACTACAGGGAGGGGGCTATGGCTACACCTTC. The V gene is TRBV28, the J gene TRBJ1-2; D perhaps matches TRBD1 (6 bases). This CDR3 is built from 14 residues. V was trimmed by 6 bases and J by 4 bases, leaving 15 bases between them. Germline V gene sequence: CDR1 MDHEN, CDR2 SYDVKM.

This sequence joins TRBV9 and TRBJ2-1; D is possibly TRBD2 (7 bases). CDR3 size: 16 residues. V shed 4 bases and J shed 3 bases, with 17 bases lying between them. The germline CDR1 and CDR2 sequences are SGDLS and YYNGEE. CDR3 in DNA: TGTGCCAGCAGCCTCCCCGGACTAGGGGGCTACAATGAGCAGTTCTTC. This codes for CASSLPGLGGYNEQFF.

This clone was observed a handful of times. The chain couples TRBV29-1 to TRBJ1-2; D possibly corresponds to TRBD1 (5 bases). The CDR3 runs 15 residues. Trimming removed 7 bases from V and 4 bases from J, with 22 bases in between. Germline CDR1 and CDR2: SQVTM and ANQGSEA. CDR3 sequence reads: CSALGQGASRYGYTF. CDR3 coding DNA: TGCAGCGCCCTAGGTCAGGGCGCCTCCCGCTATGGCTACACCTTC.

The chain employs TRBV4-3 and TRBJ1-5; D is ambiguous. CDR3 size: 13 residues. Trimming cost V 1 base and J 7 bases, with 8 bases left between them. From germline, CDR1 is LGHNA and CDR2 YSLEER. In DNA, the CDR3 is TGCGCCAGCAGCCAAGGCCGGGAACAGCCCCAGCATTTT. It specifies CASSQGREQPQHF.

The chain links TRBV29-1 to TRBJ1-4, with a tentative D call TRBD1 (6 bases). The CDR3 has 13 residues. Germline V CDR1 and CDR2: SQVTM, ANQGSEA. With 4 bases removed from V and 7 bases from J, the gap between germline ends came to 13 bases. CDR3 nucleotide sequence: TGCAGCGTTGCGGGACGAGGGGGTGAAAAACTGTTTTTT. As protein: CSVAGRGGEKLFF.

This chain uses TRBV5-6 with TRBJ2-5, with TRBD2 identical over 14 bases. CDR1 SGHDT and CDR2 YYEEEE come from the germline V gene. The trim removed 6 bases at V and 3 bases at J, leaving 4 bases unmatched. The CDR3 runs 15 residues. The CDR3 nucleotides read TGTGCCAGCACCCTGACTAGCGGGGGGGAAGAGACCCAGTACTTC. Amino acids: CASTLTSGGEETQYF.

The chain employs TRBV5-6 and TRBJ2-5; D remains ambiguous. Between the trimmed V and J ends, which lost 5 bases and 2 bases, there was a span of 7 bases. Germline CDR1 is SGHDT and CDR2 is YYEEEE. CDR3 size: 12 residues. The CDR3 DNA reads TGTGCCAGCAGGAGGTTGCAAGAGACCCAGTACTTC. Its protein product is CASRRLQETQYF.

In the case of this clone: The germline gene is not matched at one end of the junction; a read error may be the cause. The chain carries TRBV5-1 and TRBJ2-1, with 15 bases matching TRBD2. This CDR3 has 15 residues. Germline-derived CDR1 and CDR2 are SGHRS and YFSETQ. The CDR3 DNA reads TGCGCCAGCAGCTTGGAGGGGACTAGCGGGGGGACGGTCCTCTTC. Amino acid sequence: CASSLEGTSGGTVLF. Looking up the rest from reference TRBV5-1 and TRBJ2-1 gives the full variable domain: KAGVTQTPRYLIKTRGQQVTLSCSPISGHRSVSWYQQTPGQGLQFLFEYFSETQRNKGNFPGRFSGRQFSNSRSEMNVSTLELGDSALYLCASSLEGTSGGTVLFGPGTRLTVL.

The J gene is TRBJ1-1, the V gene TRBV7-9; D is ambiguous. Germline assignment: CDR1 SEHNR and CDR2 FQNEAQ (reference sequence). V gave up 5 bases and J gave up 5 bases, with 12 bases separating them. CDR3 length: 13 amino acids. As DNA, the CDR3 is TGTGCCAGCAGCCCCAACTCGGGGACTGAAGCTTTCTTT. It is translated as CASSPNSGTEAFF.

This clone was found once. V gene TRBV18 combines with J gene TRBJ2-3; D uncertain. Germline V gene data show CDR1 as KGHSH and CDR2 as LQKENI. CDR3 size: 16 residues. V gave up 3 bases and J gave up 5 bases, with 18 bases separating them. The CDR3 here is CASSPRRGQGGDTQYF. Here the CDR3 DNA reads TGTGCCAGCTCACCCCGGAGAGGCCAAGGTGGAGATACGCAGTATTTT.

The gene calls are TRBV10-3 and TRBJ2-7; D possibly corresponds to TRBD1 (6 bases). CDR3 length: 14 amino acids. Germline assignment: CDR1 ENHRY and CDR2 SYGVKD. Trimming took off 8 bases at V and 4 bases at J, with 18 bases between the two ends. The CDR3: CAISRETGRYEQYF. Here the CDR3 DNA reads TGTGCCATCTCCAGGGAGACAGGACGGTACGAGCAGTACTTC.